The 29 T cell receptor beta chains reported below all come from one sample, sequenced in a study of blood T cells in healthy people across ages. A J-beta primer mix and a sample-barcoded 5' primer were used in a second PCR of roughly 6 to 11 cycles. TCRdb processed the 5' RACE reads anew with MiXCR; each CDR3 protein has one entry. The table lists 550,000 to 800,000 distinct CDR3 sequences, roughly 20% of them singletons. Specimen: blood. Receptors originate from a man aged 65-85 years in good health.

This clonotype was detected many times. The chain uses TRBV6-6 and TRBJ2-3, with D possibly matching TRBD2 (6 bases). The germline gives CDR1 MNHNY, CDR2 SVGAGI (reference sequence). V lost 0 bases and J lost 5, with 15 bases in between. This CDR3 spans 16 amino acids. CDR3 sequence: CASSYSRLAREDTQYF. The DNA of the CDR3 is TGTGCCAGCAGTTACTCGAGGCTAGCGAGAGAAGATACGCAGTATTTT.

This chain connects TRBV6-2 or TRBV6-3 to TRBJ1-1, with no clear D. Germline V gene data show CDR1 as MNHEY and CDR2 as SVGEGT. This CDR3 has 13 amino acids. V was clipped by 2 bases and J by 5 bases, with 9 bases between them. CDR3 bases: TGTGCCAGCAGTTACCAGGATGGAACTGAAGCTTTCTTT. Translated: CASSYQDGTEAFF.

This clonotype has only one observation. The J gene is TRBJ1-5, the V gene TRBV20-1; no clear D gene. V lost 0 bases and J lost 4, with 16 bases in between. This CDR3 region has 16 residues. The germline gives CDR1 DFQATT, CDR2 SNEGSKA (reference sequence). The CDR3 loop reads CSARDRRHSRNQPQHF. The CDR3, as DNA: TGCAGTGCTAGAGATCGGAGACATTCCCGGAATCAGCCCCAGCATTTT.

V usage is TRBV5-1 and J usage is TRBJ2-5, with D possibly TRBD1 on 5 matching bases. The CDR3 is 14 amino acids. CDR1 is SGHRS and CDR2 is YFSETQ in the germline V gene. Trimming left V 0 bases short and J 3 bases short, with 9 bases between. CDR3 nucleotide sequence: TGCGCCAGCAGCTTGGACAGGAGAAAAGAGACCCAGTACTTC. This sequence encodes CASSLDRRKETQYF.

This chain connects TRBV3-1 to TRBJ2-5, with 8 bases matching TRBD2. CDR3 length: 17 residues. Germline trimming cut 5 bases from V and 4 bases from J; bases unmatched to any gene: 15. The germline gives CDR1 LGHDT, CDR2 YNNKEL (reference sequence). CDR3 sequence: CASSSHPSGSPLETQYF. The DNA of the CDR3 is TGTGCCAGCAGCTCTCATCCAAGCGGGAGTCCACTAGAGACCCAGTACTTC.

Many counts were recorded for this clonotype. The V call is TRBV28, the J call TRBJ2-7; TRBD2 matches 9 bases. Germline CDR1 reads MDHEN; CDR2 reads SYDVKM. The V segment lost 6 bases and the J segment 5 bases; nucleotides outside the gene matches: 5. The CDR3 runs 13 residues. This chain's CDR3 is CASSLAGLNEQYF. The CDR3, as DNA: TGTGCCAGCAGCCTAGCGGGGCTTAACGAGCAGTACTTC. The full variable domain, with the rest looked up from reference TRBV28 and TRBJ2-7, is DVKVTQSSRYLVKRTGEKVFLECVQDMDHENMFWYRQDPGLGLRLIYFSYDVKMKEKGDIPEGYSVSREKKERFSLILESASTNQTSMYLCASSLAGLNEQYFGPGTRLTVT.

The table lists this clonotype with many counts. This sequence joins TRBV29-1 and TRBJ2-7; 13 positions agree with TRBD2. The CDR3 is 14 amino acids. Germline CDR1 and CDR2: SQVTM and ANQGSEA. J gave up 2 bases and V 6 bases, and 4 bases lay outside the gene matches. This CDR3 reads CSVGGTSGTYEQYF. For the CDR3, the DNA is TGCAGCGTGGGGGGGACTAGCGGGACCTACGAGCAGTACTTC.

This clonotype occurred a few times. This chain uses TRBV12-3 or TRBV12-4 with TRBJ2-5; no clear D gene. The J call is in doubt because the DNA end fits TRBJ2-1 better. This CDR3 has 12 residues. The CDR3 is CASSLWTHEQFF. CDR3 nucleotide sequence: TGTGCCAGCAGTTTATGGACGCATGAGCAGTTCTTC.

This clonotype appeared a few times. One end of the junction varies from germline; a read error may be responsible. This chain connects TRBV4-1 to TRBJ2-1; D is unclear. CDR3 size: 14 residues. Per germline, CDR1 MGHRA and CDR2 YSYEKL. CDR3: CASSQVSSCNEQFF. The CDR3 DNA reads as TGCGCCAGCAGCCAAGTCTCCTCCTGCAATGAGCAGTTCTTC.

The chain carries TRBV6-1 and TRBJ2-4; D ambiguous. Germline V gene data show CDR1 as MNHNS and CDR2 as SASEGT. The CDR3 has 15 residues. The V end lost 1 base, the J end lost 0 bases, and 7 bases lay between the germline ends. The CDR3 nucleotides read TGTGCCAGCAGTGAAGAACGGGTAGCCAAAAACATTCAGTACTTC. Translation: CASSEERVAKNIQYF.

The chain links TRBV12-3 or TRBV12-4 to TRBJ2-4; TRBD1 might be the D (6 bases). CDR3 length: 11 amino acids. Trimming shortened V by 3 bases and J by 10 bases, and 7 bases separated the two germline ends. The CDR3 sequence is CASSLRGIQYF. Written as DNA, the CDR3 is TGTGCCAGCAGTTTGAGGGGGATTCAGTACTTC.

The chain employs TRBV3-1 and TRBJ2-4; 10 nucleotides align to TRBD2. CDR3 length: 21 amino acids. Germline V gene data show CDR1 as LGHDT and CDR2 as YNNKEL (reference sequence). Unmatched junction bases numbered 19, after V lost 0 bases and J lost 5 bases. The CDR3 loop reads CASSQDSRDKAHLAGENIQYF. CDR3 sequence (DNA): TGTGCCAGCAGCCAAGATTCCCGGGACAAGGCTCACCTAGCGGGGGAAAACATTCAGTACTTC.

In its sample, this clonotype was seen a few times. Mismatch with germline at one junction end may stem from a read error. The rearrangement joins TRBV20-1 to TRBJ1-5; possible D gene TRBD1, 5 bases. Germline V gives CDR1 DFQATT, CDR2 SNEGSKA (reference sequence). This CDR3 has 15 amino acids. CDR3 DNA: TGCAGTGCCAGAGTTGGGGGGACGGGCAATCAGCCCCAGCATTTT. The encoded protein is CSARVGGTGNQPQHF.

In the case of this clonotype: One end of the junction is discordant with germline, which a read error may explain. Here the CDR3 reads CASSVETNIEAFF. DNA for the CDR3: TGTGCCAGCAGCGTAGAGACGAACATTGAAGCTTTCTTT. This chain joins TRBV9 and TRBJ1-1; no definite D call. Germline V CDR1 and CDR2: SGDLS, YYNGEE. This CDR3 has 13 amino acids.

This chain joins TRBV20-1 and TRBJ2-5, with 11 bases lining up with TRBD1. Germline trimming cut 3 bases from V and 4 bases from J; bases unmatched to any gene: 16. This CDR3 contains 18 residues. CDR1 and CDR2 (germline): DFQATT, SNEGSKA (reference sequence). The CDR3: CSASPLDRGQVEGETQYF. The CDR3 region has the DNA TGCAGTGCTAGCCCCCTGGACAGGGGGCAAGTCGAGGGAGAGACCCAGTACTTC.

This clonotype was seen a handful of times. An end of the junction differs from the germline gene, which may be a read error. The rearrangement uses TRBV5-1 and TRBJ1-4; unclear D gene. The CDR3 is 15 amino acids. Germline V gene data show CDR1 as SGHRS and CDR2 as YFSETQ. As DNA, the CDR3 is TGCGCCAGCAGCCAGGCAGGAGGAGCTAATGAAAAACTGGTTTTT. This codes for CASSQAGGANEKLVF.

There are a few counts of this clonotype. This CDR3 reads CASSLVVAGAVDTQYF. The CDR3 bases are TGTGCCAGCAGCTTAGTTGTGGCGGGAGCGGTAGATACGCAGTATTTT. The V call is TRBV7-2, the J call TRBJ2-3, with 7 bases aligning to TRBD2. V was pared by 1 base and J by 5 bases, with 9 bases of the junction left unmatched. CDR3 length: 16 residues. CDR1 and CDR2 (germline): SGHTA, FQGNSA.

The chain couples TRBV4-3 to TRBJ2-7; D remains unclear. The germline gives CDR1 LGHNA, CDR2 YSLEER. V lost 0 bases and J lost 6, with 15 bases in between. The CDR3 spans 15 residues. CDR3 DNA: TGCGCCAGCAGCCAAGATCTAGGTGGCCCGGGCGAGCAGTACTTC. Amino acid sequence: CASSQDLGGPGEQYF.

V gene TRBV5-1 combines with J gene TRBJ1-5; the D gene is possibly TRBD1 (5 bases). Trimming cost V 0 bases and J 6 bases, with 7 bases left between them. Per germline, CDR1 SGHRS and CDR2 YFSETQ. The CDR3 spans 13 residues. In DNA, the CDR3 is TGCGCCAGCAGCTTGGATGGGGGTCAGCCCCAGCATTTT. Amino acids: CASSLDGGQPQHF. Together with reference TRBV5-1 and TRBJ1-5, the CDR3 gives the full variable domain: KAGVTQTPRYLIKTRGQQVTLSCSPISGHRSVSWYQQTPGQGLQFLFEYFSETQRNKGNFPGRFSGRQFSNSRSEMNVSTLELGDSALYLCASSLDGGQPQHFGDGTRLSIL.

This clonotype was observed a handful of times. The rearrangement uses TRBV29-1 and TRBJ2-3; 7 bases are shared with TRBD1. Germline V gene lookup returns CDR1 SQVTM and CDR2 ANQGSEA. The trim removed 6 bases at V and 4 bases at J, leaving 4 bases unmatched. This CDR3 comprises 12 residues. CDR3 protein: CSVDQGADTQYF. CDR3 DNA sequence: TGCAGCGTGGACCAGGGGGCAGATACGCAGTATTTT.

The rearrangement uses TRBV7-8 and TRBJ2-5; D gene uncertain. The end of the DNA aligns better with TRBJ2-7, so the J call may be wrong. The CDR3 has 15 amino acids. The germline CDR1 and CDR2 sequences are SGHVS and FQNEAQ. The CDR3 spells CASSLDGLSSYEQYF. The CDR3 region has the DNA TGTGCCAGCAGCTTAGACGGCTTGAGCTCCTACGAGCAGTACTTC.

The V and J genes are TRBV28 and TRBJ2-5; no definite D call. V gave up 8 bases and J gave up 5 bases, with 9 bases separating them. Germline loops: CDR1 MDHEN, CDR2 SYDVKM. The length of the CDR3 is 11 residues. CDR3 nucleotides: TGTGCCAGCGGATCCGAGGAGACCCAGTACTTC. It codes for CASGSEETQYF.

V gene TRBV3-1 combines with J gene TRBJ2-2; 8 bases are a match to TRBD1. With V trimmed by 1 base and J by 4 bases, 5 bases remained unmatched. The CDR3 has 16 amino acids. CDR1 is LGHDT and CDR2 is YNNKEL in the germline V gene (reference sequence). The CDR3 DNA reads TGTGCCAGCAGCCAAGCATATACAGGGGGCACCGGGGAGCTGTTTTTT. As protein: CASSQAYTGGTGELFF.

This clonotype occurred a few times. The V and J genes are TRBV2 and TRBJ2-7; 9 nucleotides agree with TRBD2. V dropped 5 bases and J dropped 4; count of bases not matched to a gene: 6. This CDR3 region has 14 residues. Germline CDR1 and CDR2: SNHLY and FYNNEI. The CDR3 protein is CASSSGTSPYEQYF. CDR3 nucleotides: TGTGCCAGCAGTTCCGGGACTAGCCCTTACGAGCAGTACTTC.

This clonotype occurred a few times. The CDR3 sequence: CASSQSAGGRNEQYF. CDR3 sequence (DNA): TGTGCCAGCAGCCAGTCGGCTGGAGGTCGCAACGAGCAGTACTTC. The chain is built from TRBV3-1 and TRBJ2-7; D might be TRBD2 (5 bases). Germline CDR1 is LGHDT and CDR2 is YNNKEL (reference sequence). V dropped 3 bases and J dropped 5 bases, with 17 bases sitting between them. The CDR3 is 15 residues long.

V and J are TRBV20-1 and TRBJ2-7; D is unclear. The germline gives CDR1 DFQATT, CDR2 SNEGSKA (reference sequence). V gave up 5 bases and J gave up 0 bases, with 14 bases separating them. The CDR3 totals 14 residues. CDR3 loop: CSAPDSRSSYEQYF. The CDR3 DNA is TGCAGTGCTCCCGACTCCCGGAGCTCCTACGAGCAGTACTTC.

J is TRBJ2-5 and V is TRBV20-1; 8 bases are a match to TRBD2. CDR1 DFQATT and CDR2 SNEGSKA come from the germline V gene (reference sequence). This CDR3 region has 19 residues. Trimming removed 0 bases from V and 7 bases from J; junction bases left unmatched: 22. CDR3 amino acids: CSARDRYIGTGRARWTQYF. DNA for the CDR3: TGCAGTGCTAGAGATCGGTACATTGGGACCGGGAGGGCTAGGTGGACCCAGTACTTC.

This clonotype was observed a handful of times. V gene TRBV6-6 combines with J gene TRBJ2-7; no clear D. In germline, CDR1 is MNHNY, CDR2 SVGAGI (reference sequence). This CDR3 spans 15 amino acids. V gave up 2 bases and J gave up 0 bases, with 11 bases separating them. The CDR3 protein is CASSYSELPSYEQYF. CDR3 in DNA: TGTGCCAGCAGTTACAGCGAGTTGCCCTCCTACGAGCAGTACTTC.

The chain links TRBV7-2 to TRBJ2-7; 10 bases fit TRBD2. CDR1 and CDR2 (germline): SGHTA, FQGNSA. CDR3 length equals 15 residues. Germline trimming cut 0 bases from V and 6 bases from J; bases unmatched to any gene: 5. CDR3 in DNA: TGTGCCAGCAGCTTAGCTGCTAGCGGGAGTTCCGAGCAGTACTTC. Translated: CASSLAASGSSEQYF.